Listed below are T cell receptor beta chains from one sample, sequenced in a study of T cell changes during pregnancy in multiple sclerosis. This table comes from immunoSEQ multiplex PCR, and its TCRdb copy is limited to in-frame clones, with some not included. The table shows fewer than 90,000 clones, with about 89% occurring only once. The source material was peripheral blood, sampled in the second trimester of pregnancy. The receptors here all came from a female donor with multiple sclerosis, enrolled in a pregnancy study. CDR3s include the opening cysteine and the closing phenylalanine or tryptophan. Each record gives: D gene, V gene, J gene, clone size, CDR3 DNA, CDR3 protein. D genes are given only for firm matches. Only part of the rows carry a size: once, few, many, or a class if the clone is expanded.

D: NA; V: TRBV5-4; J: TRBJ1-1; size: NA; DNA: TGTGCCAGCAGCTTGGGTCGGAACACTGAAGCTTTCTTT; CDR3: CASSLGRNTEAFF
D: NA; V: TRBV6-5; J: TRBJ1-2; size: NA; DNA: TGTGCCAGCACCCGTCAGGGAACCTATGGCTACACCTTC; CDR3: CASTRQGTYGYTF
D: TRBD1; V: TRBV7-2; J: TRBJ1-6; size: once; DNA: TGTGCCAGCAGCAACAGGGGCCTGTCCTATAATTCACCCCTCCACTTT; CDR3: CASSNRGLSYNSPLHF
D: NA; V: TRBV12-5; J: TRBJ2-7; size: NA; DNA: TGTGCTAGTGGTTTGGGGGAGGCCTCCTACGAGCAGTACTTC; CDR3: CASGLGEASYEQYF
D: TRBD2; V: TRBV7-3; J: TRBJ2-5; size: NA; DNA: TGTGCCAGCAGCTTGAGAGGCGGGGGGGAGACCCAGTACTTC; CDR3: CASSLRGGGETQYF
D: NA; V: TRBV2; J: TRBJ1-4; size: NA; DNA: TGTGCCAGCAGCGCCGACAGATTTGAAAAACTGTTTTTT; CDR3: CASSADRFEKLFF
D: NA; V: TRBV4-1; J: TRBJ1-1; size: NA; DNA: TGCGCCAGCAGCCAAGACGGCCAGGGCACCACTAAAGCTTTCTTT; CDR3: CASSQDGQGTTKAFF
D: TRBD1; V: TRBV9; J: TRBJ1-1; size: NA; DNA: TGTGCCAGCAGCTCAGAGGGACAGTCGATGTCAGCTTTCTTT; CDR3: CASSSEGQSMSAFF
D: NA; V: TRBV7-9; J: TRBJ1-5; size: once; DNA: TGTGCCAGCAGCTTTGGGTACAGCCGGAGCAATCAGCCCCAGCATTTT; CDR3: CASSFGYSRSNQPQHF
D: NA; V: TRBV11-3; J: TRBJ2-3; size: NA; DNA: TGTGCCAGCAGCTCTCGGGGTGCAGATACGCAGTATTTT; CDR3: CASSSRGADTQYF
D: NA; V: TRBV25-1; J: TRBJ1-6; size: NA; DNA: TGTGCCAGCATCTCAAAGGGACATGCCCGTTCACCCCTCCACTTT; CDR3: CASISKGHARSPLHF
D: NA; V: TRBV11-2; J: TRBJ1-1; size: NA; DNA: TGTGCCAGCAGCTTACCCCTCCCGAACACTGAAGCTTTCTTT; CDR3: CASSLPLPNTEAFF
D: NA; V: TRBV9; J: TRBJ1-5; size: few; DNA: TGTGCCAGCAGCGTGGGAGGGAACAATCAGCCCCAGCATTTT; CDR3: CASSVGGNNQPQHF
D: NA; V: TRBV19; J: TRBJ1-5; size: once; DNA: TGTGCCAGTAGTATTCCGGGGAGGAATCAGCCCCAGCATTTT; CDR3: CASSIPGRNQPQHF
D: TRBD1; V: TRBV19; J: TRBJ1-2; size: few; DNA: TGTGCCAGTAGTGGACAGGGGGCAGGCGGCTACACCTTC; CDR3: CASSGQGAGGYTF
D: NA; V: TRBV10-1; J: TRBJ1-2; size: NA; DNA: TGCGCCAGCAGTGAGTCATGGGGCCGAGAGATTGGGTTCTATGGCTACACCTTC; CDR3: CASSESWGREIGFYGYTF
D: TRBD2; V: TRBV7-7; J: TRBJ2-5; size: NA; DNA: TGTGCCAGCAGCCTTCGGACTAGCGGGGGTATTGAGACCCAGTACTTC; CDR3: CASSLRTSGGIETQYF
D: NA; V: TRBV4-2; J: TRBJ1-1; size: NA; DNA: TGTGCCAGCAGCCAAGATTGGGAGGGCCCGAACACTGAAGCTTTCTTT; CDR3: CASSQDWEGPNTEAFF
D: TRBD1; V: TRBV7-2; J: TRBJ1-1; size: NA; DNA: TGTGCCAGCAGCCTAGGGACAGTTGAAGCTTTCTTT; CDR3: CASSLGTVEAFF
D: TRBD1; V: TRBV19; J: TRBJ2-5; size: NA; DNA: TGTGCCAGTAGTATTTTGGGGACAGGGGTGGAGACCCAGTACTTC; CDR3: CASSILGTGVETQYF
D: TRBD1; V: TRBV30; J: TRBJ1-1; size: NA; DNA: TGTGCCTGGAGAAAGACAGGGGTCTTTGGTGAAGCTTTCTTT; CDR3: CAWRKTGVFGEAFF
D: NA; V: TRBV6-5; J: TRBJ1-6; size: once; DNA: TGTGCCAGCAGCCGCCGACAGTTAGATTCACCCCTCCACTTT; CDR3: CASSRRQLDSPLHF
D: TRBD1; V: TRBV19; J: TRBJ1-5; size: NA; DNA: TGTGCCAGTAGTACCCAACAGGGGTTGGGTAGTGGGCAGCCCCAGCATTTT; CDR3: CASSTQQGLGSGQPQHF
D: TRBD1; V: TRBV5-4; J: TRBJ1-2; size: NA; DNA: TGTGCCAGCAGCTCCCAACAGGGGAACTATGGCTACACCTTC; CDR3: CASSSQQGNYGYTF
D: TRBD1; V: TRBV5-5; J: TRBJ2-7; size: once; DNA: TGTGCCAGCAGCCGAACCGGGACAGGATTTTACGAGCAGTACTTC; CDR3: CASSRTGTGFYEQYF
D: TRBD1; V: TRBV7-6; J: TRBJ2-7; size: medium-sized; DNA: TGTGCCAGCAGCTTAGAGCCGGGACAGGGAATCTACGAGCAGTACTTC; CDR3: CASSLEPGQGIYEQYF
D: NA; V: TRBV7-2; J: TRBJ1-3; size: NA; DNA: TGTGCCAGCAGCCCCGTCCTAGTCTCTGGAAACACCATATATTTT; CDR3: CASSPVLVSGNTIYF
D: NA; V: TRBV7-9; J: TRBJ1-2; size: NA; DNA: TGTGTCGGGACGGGACAAGACTATGGCTACACCTTC; CDR3: CVGTGQDYGYTF
D: NA; V: TRBV7-8; J: TRBJ1-5; size: NA; DNA: TGTGCCAGCAGCTTAGATCAGGGACTAGGCTGGAGCCAGCCCCAGCATTTT; CDR3: CASSLDQGLGWSQPQHF
D: TRBD1; V: TRBV2; J: TRBJ1-2; size: NA; DNA: TGTGCCAGCAGGAGCACAGGGGGCGCGTCGGCCGGCTACACCTTC; CDR3: CASRSTGGASAGYTF
D: NA; V: TRBV29-1; J: TRBJ1-1; size: NA; DNA: TGCAGCGTTGAAGGCACAGCTCTTAACACTGAAGCTTTCTTT; CDR3: CSVEGTALNTEAFF
D: TRBD2; V: TRBV5-6; J: TRBJ2-7; size: NA; DNA: TGTGCCAGCAGCTTGGTAGGGACTAGCGGCTCCTACGAGCAGTACTTC; CDR3: CASSLVGTSGSYEQYF
D: NA; V: TRBV11-3; J: TRBJ1-2; size: NA; DNA: TGTGCCAGCAGCTCTCGGGGGACGGATGGCTACACCTTC; CDR3: CASSSRGTDGYTF
D: NA; V: TRBV5-4; J: TRBJ1-1; size: NA; DNA: TGTGCCAGCAGCCCTGGGGGGGGTCCGAACACTGAAGCTTTCTTT; CDR3: CASSPGGGPNTEAFF
D: NA; V: TRBV5-6; J: TRBJ1-1; size: NA; DNA: TGTGCCAGCAGCCCAGGGTTCACTGAAGCTTTCTTT; CDR3: CASSPGFTEAFF
D: TRBD2; V: TRBV7-2; J: TRBJ2-1; size: NA; DNA: TGTGCCAGCAGCTCCTACCTGGGACTACCCTACAATGAGCAGTTCTTC; CDR3: CASSSYLGLPYNEQFF
D: NA; V: TRBV7-2; J: TRBJ1-1; size: NA; DNA: TGTGCCAGCAGCTTCCCTAACACTGAAGCTTTCTTT; CDR3: CASSFPNTEAFF
D: TRBD1; V: TRBV5-6; J: TRBJ2-7; size: NA; DNA: TGTGCCAGCAGCGCAACCCCGGGACAGCCCTACGAGCAGTACTTC; CDR3: CASSATPGQPYEQYF
D: NA; V: TRBV6-5; J: TRBJ1-2; size: NA; DNA: TGTGCCAGCAGCCAGTCCGGGATACTCTATGGCTACACCTTC; CDR3: CASSQSGILYGYTF
D: NA; V: TRBV27; J: TRBJ2-7; size: NA; DNA: TGTGCCAGCAGTTCTGGTATCTACTCCTACGAGCAGTACTTC; CDR3: CASSSGIYSYEQYF
D: TRBD2; V: TRBV7-2; J: TRBJ2-5; size: NA; DNA: TGTGCCAGCAGCTCCCTAGCGGGGGGGCAGGAGACCCAGTACTTC; CDR3: CASSSLAGGQETQYF
D: TRBD2; V: TRBV7-9; J: TRBJ2-3; size: NA; DNA: TGTGCCAGCAGCCTAGCGGGGGGGACGGCAGATACGCAGTATTTT; CDR3: CASSLAGGTADTQYF
D: TRBD1; V: TRBV9; J: TRBJ2-7; size: NA; DNA: TGTGCCAGCAGCCGAGGGACAGAATCCTACGAGCAGTACTTC; CDR3: CASSRGTESYEQYF
D: TRBD1; V: TRBV12-5; J: TRBJ2-3; size: NA; DNA: TGTGCTAGTGGTTTAGGGCAGGGGGCGGGAGATACGCAGTATTTT; CDR3: CASGLGQGAGDTQYF
D: TRBD1; V: TRBV14; J: TRBJ2-7; size: NA; DNA: TGTGCCAGCAGCCAAGTGGGGCAGGGGGCCTACGAGCAGTACTTC; CDR3: CASSQVGQGAYEQYF
D: NA; V: TRBV6-5; J: TRBJ1-1; size: NA; DNA: TGTGCCAGCAGTAGACAGTTAAATTTGAACACTGAAGCTTTCTTT; CDR3: CASSRQLNLNTEAFF
D: NA; V: TRBV20-1; J: TRBJ2-3; size: NA; DNA: TGCAGTGGATCGGTAGATACGCAGTATTTT; CDR3: CSGSVDTQYF
D: TRBD1; V: TRBV4-2; J: TRBJ2-1; size: NA; DNA: TGTGCCAGCAGCCCTCGGGACAGGGGTAATGAGCAGTTCTTC; CDR3: CASSPRDRGNEQFF
D: NA; V: TRBV27; J: TRBJ2-7; size: NA; DNA: TGTGCCAGCAGTTTAGATGAGGGATACGAGCAGTACTTC; CDR3: CASSLDEGYEQYF
D: NA; V: TRBV6-6; J: TRBJ1-2; size: NA; DNA: TGTGCCAGCATCCAAGAGGGGACACCAAACTATGGCTACACCTTC; CDR3: CASIQEGTPNYGYTF
D: NA; V: TRBV6-1; J: TRBJ1-5; size: NA; DNA: TGTGCCAGCAGTGAAAAAATGGTCCGGCAGCCCCAGCATTTT; CDR3: CASSEKMVRQPQHF
D: TRBD2; V: TRBV11-3; J: TRBJ2-1; size: NA; DNA: TGTGCCAGCAGCTTAGAGACTAGCGGCTACAATGAGCAGTTCTTC; CDR3: CASSLETSGYNEQFF
D: TRBD1; V: TRBV19; J: TRBJ2-7; size: NA; DNA: TGTGCCAGTAGTATGACAGGGAGCTCCTACGAGCAGTACTTC; CDR3: CASSMTGSSYEQYF
D: NA; V: TRBV6-6; J: TRBJ2-7; size: NA; DNA: TGTGCCAGCAGTGATAACGGTTACGAGCAGTACTTC; CDR3: CASSDNGYEQYF
D: TRBD1; V: TRBV6-6; J: TRBJ1-2; size: NA; DNA: TGTGCCAGCAAGGGACAGGGAAGTGGCTACACCTTC; CDR3: CASKGQGSGYTF
D: TRBD1; V: TRBV5-4; J: TRBJ1-2; size: NA; DNA: TGTGCCAGCAGCCCGGACAGGGACTATGGCTACACCTTC; CDR3: CASSPDRDYGYTF
D: TRBD1; V: TRBV29-1; J: TRBJ2-2; size: NA; DNA: TGCAGCGAAAGGGACAGGGACACCGGGGAGCTGTTTTTT; CDR3: CSERDRDTGELFF
D: NA; V: TRBV19; J: TRBJ1-5; size: NA; DNA: TGTGCCAGTAGAACCCTCGTGGGGGGGCCTTATCAGCCCCAGCATTTT; CDR3: CASRTLVGGPYQPQHF
D: TRBD2; V: TRBV9; J: TRBJ2-1; size: NA; DNA: TGTGCCAGCAGCGTATTAGGACTAGCGGGGAATGAGCAGTTCTTC; CDR3: CASSVLGLAGNEQFF
D: NA; V: TRBV29-1; J: TRBJ2-3; size: NA; DNA: TGCAGCGTTGACGGTCGCAGGGTGAAGGATACGCAGTATTTT; CDR3: CSVDGRRVKDTQYF